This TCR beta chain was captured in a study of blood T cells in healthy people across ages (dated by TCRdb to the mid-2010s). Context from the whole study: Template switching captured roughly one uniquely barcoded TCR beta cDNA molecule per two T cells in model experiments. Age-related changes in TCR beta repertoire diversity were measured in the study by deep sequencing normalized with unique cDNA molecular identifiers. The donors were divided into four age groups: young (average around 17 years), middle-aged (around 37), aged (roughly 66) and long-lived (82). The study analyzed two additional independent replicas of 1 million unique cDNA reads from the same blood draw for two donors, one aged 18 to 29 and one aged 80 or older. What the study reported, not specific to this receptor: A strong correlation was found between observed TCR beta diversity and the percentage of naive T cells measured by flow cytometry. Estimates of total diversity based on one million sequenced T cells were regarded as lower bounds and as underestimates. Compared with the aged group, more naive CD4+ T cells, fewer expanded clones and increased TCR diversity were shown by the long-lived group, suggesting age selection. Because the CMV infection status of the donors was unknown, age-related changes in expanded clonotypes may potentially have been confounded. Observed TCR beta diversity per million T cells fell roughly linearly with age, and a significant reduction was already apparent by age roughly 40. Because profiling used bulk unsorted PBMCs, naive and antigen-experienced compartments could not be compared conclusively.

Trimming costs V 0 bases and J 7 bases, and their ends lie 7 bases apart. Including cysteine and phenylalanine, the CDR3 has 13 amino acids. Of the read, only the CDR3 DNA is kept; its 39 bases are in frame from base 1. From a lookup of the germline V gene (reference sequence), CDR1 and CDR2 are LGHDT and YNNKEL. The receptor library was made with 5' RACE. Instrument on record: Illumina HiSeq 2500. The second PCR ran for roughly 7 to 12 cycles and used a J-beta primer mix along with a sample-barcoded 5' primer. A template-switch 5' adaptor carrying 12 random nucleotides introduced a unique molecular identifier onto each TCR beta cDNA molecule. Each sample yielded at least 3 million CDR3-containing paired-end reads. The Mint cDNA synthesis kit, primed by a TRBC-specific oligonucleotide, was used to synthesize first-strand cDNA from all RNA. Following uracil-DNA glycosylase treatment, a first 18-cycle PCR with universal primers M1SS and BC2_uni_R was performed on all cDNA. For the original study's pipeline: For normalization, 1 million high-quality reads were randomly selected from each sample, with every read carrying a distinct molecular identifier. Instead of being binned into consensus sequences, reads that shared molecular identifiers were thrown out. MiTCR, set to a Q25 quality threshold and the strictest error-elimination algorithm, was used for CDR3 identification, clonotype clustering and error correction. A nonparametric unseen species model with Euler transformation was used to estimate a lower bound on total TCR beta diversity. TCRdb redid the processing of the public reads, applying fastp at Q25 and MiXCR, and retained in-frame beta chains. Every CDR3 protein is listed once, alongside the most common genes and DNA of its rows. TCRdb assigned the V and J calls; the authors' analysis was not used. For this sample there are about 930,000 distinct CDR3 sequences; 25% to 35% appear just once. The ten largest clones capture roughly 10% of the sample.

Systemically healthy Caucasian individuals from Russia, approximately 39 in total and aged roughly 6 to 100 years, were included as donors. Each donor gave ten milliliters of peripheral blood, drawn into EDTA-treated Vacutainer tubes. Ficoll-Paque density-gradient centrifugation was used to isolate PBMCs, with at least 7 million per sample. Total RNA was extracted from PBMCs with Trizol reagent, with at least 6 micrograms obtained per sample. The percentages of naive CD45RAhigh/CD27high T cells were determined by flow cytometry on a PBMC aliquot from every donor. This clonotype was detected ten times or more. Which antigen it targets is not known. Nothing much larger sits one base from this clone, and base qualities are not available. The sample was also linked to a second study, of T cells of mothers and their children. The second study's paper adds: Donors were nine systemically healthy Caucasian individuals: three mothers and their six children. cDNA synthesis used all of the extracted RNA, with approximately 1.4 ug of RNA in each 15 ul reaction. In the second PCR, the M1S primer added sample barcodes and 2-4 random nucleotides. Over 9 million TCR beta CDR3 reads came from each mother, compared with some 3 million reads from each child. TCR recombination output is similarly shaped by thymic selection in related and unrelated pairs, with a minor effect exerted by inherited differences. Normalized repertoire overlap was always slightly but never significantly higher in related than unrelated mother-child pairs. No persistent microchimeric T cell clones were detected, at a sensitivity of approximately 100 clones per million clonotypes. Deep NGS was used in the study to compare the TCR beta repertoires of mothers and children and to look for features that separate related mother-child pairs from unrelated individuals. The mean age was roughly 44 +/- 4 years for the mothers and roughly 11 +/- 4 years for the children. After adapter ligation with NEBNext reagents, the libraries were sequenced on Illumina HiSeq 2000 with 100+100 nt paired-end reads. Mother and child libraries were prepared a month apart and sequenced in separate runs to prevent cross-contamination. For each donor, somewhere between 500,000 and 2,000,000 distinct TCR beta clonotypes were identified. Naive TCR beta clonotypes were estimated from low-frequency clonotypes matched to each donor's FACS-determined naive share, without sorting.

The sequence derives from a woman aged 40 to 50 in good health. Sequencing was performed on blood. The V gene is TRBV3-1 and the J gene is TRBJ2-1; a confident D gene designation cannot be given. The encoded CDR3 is CASSQDRQNEQFF. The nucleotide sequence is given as TGTGCCAGCAGCCAAGATCGACAAAATGAGCAGTTCTTC.